The entry below describes one TCR beta chain. No antigen is known for it. Repertoires were generated with immunoSEQ multiplex PCR, while TCRdb's copy carries only in-frame clones and drops some. The repertoire has 85,000 to 90,000 clones, around 84% of them found once; the top ten carry around 15%. Germline CDR1 is MDHEN and CDR2 is SYDVKM. This CDR3 comprises 13 residues. Trimming removed 6 bases at V and 4 bases at J, with 12 bases between. This entry comes from a study of radiotherapy plus CTLA-4 blockade in lung cancer. General observations from the study: Increased serum interferon-beta after radiation also reportedly predicted response strongly.

Sequencing used peripheral blood, obtained from a patient treated with radiotherapy plus ipilimumab. This rearrangement joins TRBV28 to TRBJ1-2, with unresolved D. The sequence was collected from a human donor with non-small cell lung cancer that progressed on radiotherapy plus ipilimumab. CDR3 region: CASSPADGYGYTF. CDR3 in DNA: TGTGCCAGCAGCCCCGCGGATGGCTATGGCTACACCTTC.